The clone carrying this TCR beta chain was observed once. Its antigen is undetermined. The data originate from a study of cytomegalovirus exposure and HLA in healthy donors. Background on the study: Roughly 89 million unique TCR sequences came from HLA-typed donors in an early release. Study-wide results and caveats: A later analysis by the authors found several of the most significant clusters apparently linked to common viral pathogens. Most TCR sequences showed up rarely, but some public TCRs showed up in many donors.

PCR employed 60 Vbeta and 13 Jbeta primers. TCRdb's copy holds only in-frame clones and misses some; the assay was immunoSEQ multiplex PCR. The table has about 140,000 clones, around 80% seen once. The CDR3 totals 15 residues. The ends were cut back, 0 bases at V and 9 bases at J, with 12 bases in the middle. Germline CDR1 reads MNHEY; CDR2 reads SVGAGI. The chain employs TRBV6-5 and TRBJ1-6; perhaps TRBD1 as D (5 bases). The source is a middle-aged woman in good health and CMV-seronegative. What was sequenced was PBMCs. The CDR3 region is CASSYSDRLGSPLHF. The CDR3 DNA is TGTGCCAGCAGTTACTCCGACAGACTTGGTTCACCCCTCCACTTT.